A selection of T cell receptor beta chains follows, all from one sample in a study of OX40 agonist ivuxolimab in advanced cancers. Measured with immunoSEQ multiplex PCR; TCRdb has only the in-frame clones, and not every one. The data contain approximately 77,000 clones, about nine tenths of them singletons. This sample comprised CD4+ or CD8+ T cells sorted from blood, obtained in a trial of the OX40 agonist ivuxolimab. The receptors derive from an adult with an advanced solid tumor such as melanoma, head and neck, liver or kidney cancer. The CDR3 runs from the conserved cysteine through the conserved F or W. The D gene is left open where the match is weak. The size field is filled for only some rows; it gives once, few, many or a size class.

-,TRBV5-6,TRBJ2-5,-,CASSLLPQGSQETQYF,TGTGCCAGCAGCTTACTCCCGCAGGGTTCCCAAGAGACCCAGTACTTC
-,TRBV19,TRBJ2-7,-,CASSRRETGYEQYF,TGTGCCAGTAGTAGGAGGGAGACTGGGTACGAGCAGTACTTC
-,TRBV7-6,TRBJ2-7,-,CASSSTDSTYEQYF,TGTGCCAGCAGCTCGACCGACAGTACCTACGAGCAGTACTTC
-,TRBV27,TRBJ2-7,-,CASTRDGGQGYEQYF,TGTGCCAGCACTCGGGATGGGGGGCAGGGGTACGAGCAGTACTTC
once,TRBV11-3,TRBJ2-5,TRBD2,CASSIGGSHEETQYF,TGTGCCAGCAGCATCGGCGGGAGTCACGAAGAGACCCAGTACTTC
-,TRBV11-3,TRBJ2-5,-,CASSSTSRDGTQYF,TGTGCCAGCAGCTCGACTAGTCGAGATGGGACCCAGTACTTC
-,TRBV11-3,TRBJ1-6,-,CASSSTVNSPLHF,TGTGCCAGCAGCTCGACAGTGAATTCACCCCTCCACTTT
-,TRBV5-6,TRBJ1-5,-,CASSRTVGGQWHF,TGTGCCAGCAGCCGAACAGTGGGGGGCCAGTGGCATTTT
-,TRBV6-5,TRBJ1-2,-,CASSYWENYGYTF,TGTGCCAGCAGTTACTGGGAGAACTATGGCTACACCTTC
-,TRBV4-3,TRBJ1-2,TRBD1,CASSQGNSGDRSMYGYTF,TGCGCCAGCAGCCAAGGAAATTCCGGGGACAGGTCCATGTATGGCTACACCTTC
once,TRBV7-2,TRBJ2-5,TRBD1,CASSRQGPETQYF,TGTGCCAGCAGCCGACAGGGCCCAGAGACCCAGTACTTC
-,TRBV5-1,TRBJ2-1,-,CASSPWSGGQNNEQFF,TGCGCCAGCAGCCCCTGGTCAGGCGGACAAAACAATGAGCAGTTCTTC
-,TRBV9,TRBJ2-1,TRBD2,CASSPRLTSGRRDEQFF,TGTGCCAGCAGCCCTCGCCTAACTAGCGGGAGGAGGGATGAGCAGTTCTTC
-,TRBV4-3,TRBJ2-1,TRBD1,CASSLTSPMTGGSNEQFF,TGCGCCAGCAGCCTAACGAGCCCGATGACAGGGGGCTCCAATGAGCAGTTCTTC
-,TRBV28,TRBJ1-4,TRBD1,CASRRTGVGEKLFF,TGTGCCAGCAGGCGTACAGGGGTTGGAGAAAAACTGTTTTTT
-,TRBV4-3,TRBJ2-1,-,CASSQDPRDNEQFF,TGCGCCAGCAGCCAAGACCCCAGAGACAATGAGCAGTTCTTC
-,TRBV19,TRBJ1-1,-,CASSNQAENTEAFF,TGTGCCAGTAGTAACCAGGCAGAGAACACTGAAGCTTTCTTT
-,TRBV25-1,TRBJ2-2,-,CASSAQRNLFTGELFF,TGTGCCAGCAGTGCGCAGCGAAATCTGTTCACCGGGGAGCTGTTTTTT
-,TRBV5-1,TRBJ2-1,-,CASSSGRFAGDEQFF,TGCGCCAGCAGCTCCGGTCGGTTCGCGGGCGATGAGCAGTTCTTC
-,TRBV11-2,TRBJ2-1,-,CASSLSRWPGNEQFF,TGTGCCAGCAGCTTATCCAGGTGGCCAGGCAATGAGCAGTTCTTC
-,TRBV5-4,TRBJ1-2,-,CASSLDGVKGYTF,TGTGCCAGCAGCTTGGATGGTGTTAAAGGCTACACCTTC
-,TRBV19,TRBJ2-3,TRBD1,CASSTTRTGGAVDTQYF,TGTGCCAGTAGTACCACCCGGACAGGGGGCGCGGTAGATACGCAGTATTTT
-,TRBV4-2,TRBJ1-5,TRBD1,CASSQDRGRQPQHF,TGTGCCAGCAGCCAAGACAGGGGGAGACAGCCCCAGCATTTT
-,TRBV29-1,TRBJ2-3,TRBD1,CSGTTGAVRTDTQYF,TGCAGCGGAACCACAGGGGCCGTGCGCACAGATACGCAGTATTTT
-,TRBV15,TRBJ2-7,TRBD2,CATSRVRSGNSYEQYF,TGTGCCACCAGCAGAGTGCGTAGCGGGAACTCCTACGAGCAGTACTTC
-,TRBV18,TRBJ1-1,-,CASSPPVRSWGTEAFF,TGTGCCAGCTCACCACCGGTTCGATCCTGGGGGACTGAAGCTTTCTTT
-,TRBV28,TRBJ2-3,-,CASSPPQVAATDTQYF,TGTGCCAGCAGTCCACCACAGGTAGCGGCCACAGATACGCAGTATTTT
-,TRBV7-3,TRBJ2-7,TRBD2,CASSLSGSSGDEQYF,TGTGCCAGCAGCTTGAGCGGGAGCTCGGGGGACGAGCAGTACTTC
-,TRBV11-2,TRBJ2-3,TRBD2,CASSLGLAGGTDTQYF,TGTGCCAGCAGCTTGGGACTAGCGGGAGGTACAGATACGCAGTATTTT
-,TRBV5-1,TRBJ2-1,TRBD2,CASSSGGRENEQFF,TGCGCCAGCAGCTCAGGCGGGAGAGAAAATGAGCAGTTCTTC
once,TRBV6-1,TRBJ2-5,TRBD1,CASSEMGQYQETQYF,TGTGCCAGCAGTGAAATGGGACAGTACCAAGAGACCCAGTACTTC
-,TRBV10-3,TRBJ1-5,-,CAISESNSYQPQHF,TGTGCCATCAGTGAGTCAAACAGCTATCAGCCCCAGCATTTT
-,TRBV13,TRBJ2-2,-,CASSSPWSTGELFF,TGTGCCAGCAGCTCTCCCTGGTCCACCGGGGAGCTGTTTTTT
-,TRBV10-3,TRBJ2-7,-,CAISPGNSPYEQYF,TGTGCCATCAGCCCAGGGAACTCACCCTACGAGCAGTACTTC
once,TRBV9,TRBJ2-1,TRBD2,CASSGKLAGARDEQFF,TGTGCCAGCAGCGGAAAACTAGCGGGAGCTAGGGATGAGCAGTTCTTC
-,TRBV11-2,TRBJ2-1,-,CASSLDLGRGEQFF,TGTGCCAGCAGCTTAGATCTGGGCAGGGGTGAGCAGTTCTTC
-,TRBV11-1,TRBJ2-1,-,CASSLVSRDNEQFF,TGTGCCAGCAGCTTAGTTAGTCGGGACAATGAGCAGTTCTTC
-,TRBV6-5,TRBJ2-3,-,CASSYRTGTDTQYF,TGTGCCAGCAGTTACCGGACAGGCACAGATACGCAGTATTTT
-,TRBV7-8,TRBJ2-7,-,CASSRPRSENGRTGEQYF,TGTGCCAGCAGTCGGCCCCGTTCGGAAAACGGGAGAACAGGCGAGCAGTACTTC
few,TRBV5-1,TRBJ1-2,TRBD1,CASSSGDSRANYGYTF,TGCGCCAGCAGCTCGGGGGACAGCCGAGCTAACTATGGCTACACCTTC
-,TRBV28,TRBJ2-3,TRBD2,CASSLGLGAQYF,TGTGCCAGCAGTTTGGGACTAGGGGCGCAGTATTTT
-,TRBV7-3,TRBJ2-6,-,CASSPTGRSSGANVLTF,TGTGCCAGCAGCCCGACAGGAAGGAGCTCTGGGGCCAACGTCCTGACTTTC
-,TRBV30,TRBJ1-3,-,CAWSVLVNTIYF,TGTGCCTGGAGTGTACTAGTGAACACCATATATTTT
-,TRBV18,TRBJ1-5,-,CASSPVNQPQHF,TGTGCCAGCTCACCAGTAAATCAGCCCCAGCATTTT
once,TRBV11-2,TRBJ1-1,-,CASSLVVRGSHVAFF,TGTGCCAGCAGCTTAGTGGTGCGGGGTTCTCACGTAGCTTTCTTT
-,TRBV14,TRBJ1-2,-,CASSLRTGGNLYGYTF,TGTGCCAGCAGCCTACGGACGGGGGGCAACCTCTATGGCTACACCTTC
-,TRBV6-5,TRBJ2-7,TRBD1,CASRAPGQGFDEQYF,TGTGCCAGCAGGGCCCCGGGACAGGGATTCGACGAGCAGTACTTC
-,TRBV5-1,TRBJ2-1,-,CASSLESGERAEQFF,TGCGCCAGCAGCTTGGAGTCGGGAGAGAGGGCTGAGCAGTTCTTC
-,TRBV7-2,TRBJ2-3,TRBD2,CASSPRASGSTEGTDTQYF,TGTGCCAGCAGCCCTAGGGCTAGCGGGAGTACTGAGGGCACAGATACGCAGTATTTT
-,TRBV29-1,TRBJ2-7,-,CSAARGYEQYF,TGCAGCGCCGCCCGTGGGTACGAGCAGTACTTC
-,TRBV5-6,TRBJ1-1,-,CASSFGGGYTEAFF,TGTGCCAGCAGCTTCGGAGGGGGGTACACTGAAGCTTTCTTT